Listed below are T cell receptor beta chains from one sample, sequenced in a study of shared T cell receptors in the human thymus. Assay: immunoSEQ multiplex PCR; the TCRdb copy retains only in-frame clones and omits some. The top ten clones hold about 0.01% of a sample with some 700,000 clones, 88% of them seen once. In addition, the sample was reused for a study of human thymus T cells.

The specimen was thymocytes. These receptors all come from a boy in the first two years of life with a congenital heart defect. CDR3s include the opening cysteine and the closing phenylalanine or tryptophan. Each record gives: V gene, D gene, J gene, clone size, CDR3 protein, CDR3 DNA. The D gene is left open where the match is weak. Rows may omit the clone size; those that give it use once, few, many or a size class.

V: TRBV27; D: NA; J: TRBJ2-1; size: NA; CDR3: CASSASVGGQCYNEQFF; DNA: TGTGCCAGCAGTGCTTCCGTGGGGGGACAGTGCTACAATGAGCAGTTCTTC
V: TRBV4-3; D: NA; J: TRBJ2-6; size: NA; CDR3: CASSQGWATGANVLTF; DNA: TGCGCCAGCAGCCAAGGTTGGGCTACTGGGGCCAACGTCCTGACTTTC
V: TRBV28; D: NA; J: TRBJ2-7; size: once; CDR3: CASLTESYEQYF; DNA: TGTGCCAGCTTGACGGAGTCCTACGAGCAGTACTTC
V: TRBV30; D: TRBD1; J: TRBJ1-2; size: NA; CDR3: CASKGAGNLDYGYTF; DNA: TGTGCCTCCAAGGGGGCAGGGAATTTAGACTATGGCTACACCTTC
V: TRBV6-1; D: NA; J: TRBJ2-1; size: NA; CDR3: CASSRASSYNEQFF; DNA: TGTGCCAGCTCGCGGGCGAGCTCCTACAATGAGCAGTTCTTC
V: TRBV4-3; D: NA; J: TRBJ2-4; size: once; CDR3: CASSPRDGSRGNIQYF; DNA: TGCGCCAGCAGCCCCCGGGACGGGAGCCGTGGAAACATTCAGTACTTC
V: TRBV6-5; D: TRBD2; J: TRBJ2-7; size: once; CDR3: CASTPLGGNSYEQYF; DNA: TGTGCCAGCACCCCCCTGGGAGGGAACTCCTACGAGCAGTACTTC
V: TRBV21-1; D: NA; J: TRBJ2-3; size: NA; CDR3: CASSKEELAGATDTQYF; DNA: TGTGCCAGCAGCAAAGAGGAACTAGCGGGAGCAACAGATACGCAGTATTTT
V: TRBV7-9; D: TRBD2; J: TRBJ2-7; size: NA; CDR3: CASSLARETSYEQYF; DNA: TGTGCCAGCAGCTTAGCGCGGGAGACCTCCTACGAGCAGTACTTC
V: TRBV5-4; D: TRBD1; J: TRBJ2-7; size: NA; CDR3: CASSLGTALYEQYF; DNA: TGTGCCAGCAGCCTCGGGACAGCCCTCTACGAGCAGTACTTC
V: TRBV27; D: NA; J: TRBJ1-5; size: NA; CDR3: CASSLGGAGQPQHF; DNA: TGTGCCAGCAGTTTAGGGGGGGCCGGGCAGCCCCAGCATTTT
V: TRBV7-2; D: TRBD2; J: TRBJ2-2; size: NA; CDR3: CASSLWTSGRGENTGELFF; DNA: TGTGCCAGCAGCCTATGGACTAGCGGGAGGGGGGAGAACACCGGGGAGCTGTTTTTT
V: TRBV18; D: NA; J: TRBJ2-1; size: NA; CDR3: CASSPGPTAYNEQFF; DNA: TGTGCCAGCTCCCCCGGTCCTACGGCCTACAATGAGCAGTTCTTC
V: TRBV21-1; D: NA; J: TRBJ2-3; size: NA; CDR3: CASSNLAGGPGTDTQYF; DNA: TGTGCCAGCAGCAACCTAGCGGGAGGGCCTGGCACAGATACGCAGTATTTT
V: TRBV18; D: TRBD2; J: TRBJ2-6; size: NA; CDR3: CASSFWTSGLSGANVLTF; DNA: TGTGCCAGCTCCTTTTGGACTAGCGGCCTCTCTGGGGCCAACGTCCTGACTTTC
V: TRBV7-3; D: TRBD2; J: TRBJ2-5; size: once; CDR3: CASAPAPAASGSQETQYF; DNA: TGTGCCAGCGCGCCCGCACCGGCGGCTAGCGGGTCCCAAGAGACCCAGTACTTC
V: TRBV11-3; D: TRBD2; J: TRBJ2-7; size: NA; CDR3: CASSQTCGSAHEQYF; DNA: TGTGCCAGCAGCCAAACCTGCGGGAGTGCCCACGAGCAGTACTTC
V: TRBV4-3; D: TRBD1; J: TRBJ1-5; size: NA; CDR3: CASSQDLEFRGQGKVGNQPQHF; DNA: TGCGCCAGCAGCCAAGATCTTGAATTTCGCGGACAGGGGAAGGTGGGCAATCAGCCCCAGCATTTT
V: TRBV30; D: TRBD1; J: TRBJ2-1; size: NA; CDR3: CAWNPRRGSYNEQFF; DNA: TGTGCCTGGAACCCCCGCAGGGGGTCCTACAATGAGCAGTTCTTC
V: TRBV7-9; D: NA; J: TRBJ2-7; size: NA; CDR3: CASSHPGAGPPYEQYF; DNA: TGTGCCAGCAGCCATCCGGGAGCAGGGCCGCCCTACGAGCAGTACTTC
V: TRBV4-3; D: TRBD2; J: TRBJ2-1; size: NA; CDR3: CASSPLAGGCNEQFF; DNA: TGCGCCAGCAGCCCCCTAGCGGGAGGATGTAATGAGCAGTTCTTC
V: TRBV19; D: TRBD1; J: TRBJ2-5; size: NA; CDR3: CASTNPRGQGGTQETQYF; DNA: TGTGCCAGTACTAACCCACGGGGACAGGGTGGGACCCAAGAGACCCAGTACTTC
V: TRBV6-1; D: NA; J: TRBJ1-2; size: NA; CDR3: CASSGPAGFGYGYTF; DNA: TGTGCCAGCAGTGGCCCGGCAGGATTTGGCTATGGCTACACCTTC
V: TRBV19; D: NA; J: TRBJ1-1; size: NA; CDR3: CASSIGTGFYTEAFF; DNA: TGTGCCAGTAGTATAGGTACAGGGTTCTACACTGAAGCTTTCTTT
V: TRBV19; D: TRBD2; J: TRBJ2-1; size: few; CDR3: CASSMSGIYNEQFF; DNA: TGTGCCAGTAGTATGAGCGGGATCTACAATGAGCAGTTCTTC
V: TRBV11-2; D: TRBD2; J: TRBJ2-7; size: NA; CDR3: CASSLRGSRGDEQYF; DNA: TGTGCCAGCAGCCTCCGGGGGTCGCGGGGGGACGAGCAGTACTTC
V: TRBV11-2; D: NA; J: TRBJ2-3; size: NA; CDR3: CASGAGRGDTQYF; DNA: TGTGCCAGCGGGGCAGGGCGAGGAGATACGCAGTATTTT
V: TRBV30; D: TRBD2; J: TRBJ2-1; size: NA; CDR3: CAWSGPSGSSYNEQFF; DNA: TGTGCCTGGAGTGGCCCTAGCGGGAGCTCCTACAATGAGCAGTTCTTC
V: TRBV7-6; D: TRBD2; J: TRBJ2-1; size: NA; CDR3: CASSPKGRGQFF; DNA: TGTGCCAGCAGCCCCAAGGGGAGGGGGCAGTTCTTC
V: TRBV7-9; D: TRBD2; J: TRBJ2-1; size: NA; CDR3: CASSFSQTSGRYNEQFF; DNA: TGTGCCAGCAGCTTTTCTCAGACTAGCGGGAGGTACAATGAGCAGTTCTTC
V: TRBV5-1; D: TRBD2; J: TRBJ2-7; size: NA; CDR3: CAGSLGRAAYEQYF; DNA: TGCGCCGGCAGCTTGGGGAGGGCGGCCTACGAGCAGTACTTC
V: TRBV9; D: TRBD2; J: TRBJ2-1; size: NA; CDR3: CASSVNPALLAGVNEQFF; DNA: TGTGCCAGCAGCGTCAACCCCGCACTACTAGCGGGAGTAAATGAGCAGTTCTTC
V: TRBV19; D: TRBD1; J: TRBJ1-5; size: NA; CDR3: CASSGAPRDRNNSNQPQHF; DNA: TGTGCCAGTAGTGGGGCCCCCCGGGACAGGAACAATAGCAATCAGCCCCAGCATTTT
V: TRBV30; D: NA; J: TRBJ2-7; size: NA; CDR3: CAWSAQGTASEQYF; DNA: TGTGCCTGGAGCGCCCAGGGGACCGCTAGCGAGCAGTACTTC
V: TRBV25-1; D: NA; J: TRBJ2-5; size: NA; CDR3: CASRVNRGGETQYF; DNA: TGTGCCAGCAGGGTCAACAGGGGGGGGGAGACCCAGTACTTC
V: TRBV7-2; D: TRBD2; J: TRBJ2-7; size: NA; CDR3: CASSLGLRESGSYEQYF; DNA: TGTGCCAGCAGCTTAGGGTTGCGGGAGAGTGGCTCCTACGAGCAGTACTTC
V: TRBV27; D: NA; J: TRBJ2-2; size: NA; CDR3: CASSLSSGSESTQNTGELFF; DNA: TGTGCCAGCAGTTTATCGTCTGGCTCTGAATCGACTCAGAACACCGGGGAGCTGTTTTTT
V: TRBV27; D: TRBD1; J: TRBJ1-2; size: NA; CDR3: CASSRAGTDYGYTF; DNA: TGTGCCAGCAGTCGCGCCGGGACAGACTATGGCTACACCTTC
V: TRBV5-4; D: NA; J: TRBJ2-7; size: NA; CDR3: CASSLRDPNRIYEQYF; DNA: TGTGCCAGCAGCTTACGCGACCCCAACAGAATCTACGAGCAGTACTTC
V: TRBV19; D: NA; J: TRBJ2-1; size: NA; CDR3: CASSTLAWSYNEQFF; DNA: TGTGCCAGTAGTACATTAGCGTGGTCCTACAATGAGCAGTTCTTC